A selection of T cell receptor beta chains follows, all from one sample in a study of cytomegalovirus exposure and HLA in healthy donors. Sequenced by immunoSEQ multiplex PCR; TCRdb stores in-frame clones only, minus some. The specimen's table records approximately 52,000 clones. The sequencing input was PBMCs. The source of these receptors is a man between 45 and 60 years old in good health and CMV-seropositive. The CDR3 runs from the conserved cysteine through the conserved F or W. A D gene is named only where the DNA matches it firmly.

TGTGCCAGCAGCCCTAGACAGGGAAAGTCTGAAGCTTTCTTT | CASSPRQGKSEAFF | TRBJ1-1 | TRBD1 | TRBV9
TGTGCCAGCACAGGGTATTCAGACTATGGCTACACCTTC | CASTGYSDYGYTF | TRBJ1-2 | - | TRBV2
TGTGCCAGCAGCTTAACCGATGGGGGGAATCAGCCCCAGCATTTT | CASSLTDGGNQPQHF | TRBJ1-5 | - | TRBV11-2
TGCGCCAGCAGCCCTCTGACAGGGGCGGACAATCAGCCCCAGCATTTT | CASSPLTGADNQPQHF | TRBJ1-5 | TRBD1 | TRBV4-1
TGTGCCAGCAGCCAAGACACGGTCCCCAGGACTGAAGATTTCTTT | CASSQDTVPRTEDFF | TRBJ1-1 | - | TRBV4-2
TGTGCCAGCAGTGAGGCTAGCGGGGGCTATGAGCAGTTCTTC | CASSEASGGYEQFF | TRBJ2-1 | TRBD2 | TRBV6-4
TGTGCCAGTAGTTTAGCGGGAGAGATAAAGACTGAGCAGTTCTTC | CASSLAGEIKTEQFF | TRBJ2-1 | TRBD2 | TRBV19
TGCGCCAGCAGCTTGGGACCACAGGGAGAGGCTGGGGCCAACGTCCTGACTTTC | CASSLGPQGEAGANVLTF | TRBJ2-6 | - | TRBV5-1
TGTGCCAGCAGCCCACCAGGGCGCACAAACTATGGCTACACCTTC | CASSPPGRTNYGYTF | TRBJ1-2 | - | TRBV9
TGCGCCAGCAGATTTTGGACAGGGGATAATTCACCCCTCCACTTT | CASRFWTGDNSPLHF | TRBJ1-6 | TRBD1 | TRBV5-1
TGCGCCAGCAGCCCGGGGGGGACCGGGGAGCTGTTTTTT | CASSPGGTGELFF | TRBJ2-2 | TRBD2 | TRBV4-1
TGTGCCAGCACCGGGCGCCCTCGGGGCTATGGCTACACCTTC | CASTGRPRGYGYTF | TRBJ1-2 | - | TRBV28
TGTGCCAGCAGTGGGGCGATGAGCTCCGACAATGAGCAGTTCTTC | CASSGAMSSDNEQFF | TRBJ2-1 | - | TRBV28
TGTGCCAGCAGCTTGGGACTCTACAATGAGCAGTTCTTC | CASSLGLYNEQFF | TRBJ2-1 | - | TRBV7-3
TGTGCCAGCTCACTAGGGACAGTTGGAAACACCATATATTTT | CASSLGTVGNTIYF | TRBJ1-3 | TRBD1 | TRBV18
TGCGCCAGCAGCCAAGATCCCGGAGACCCCTACAATGAGCAGTTCTTC | CASSQDPGDPYNEQFF | TRBJ2-1 | - | TRBV4-1
TGCAGCGGAAGGGACAACAATTACGAGCAGTACTTC | CSGRDNNYEQYF | TRBJ2-7 | - | TRBV29-1
TGTGCCAGCAGCTTAGCTAGCGGGAGGTCCGATGAGCAGTTCTTC | CASSLASGRSDEQFF | TRBJ2-1 | TRBD2 | TRBV7-9
TGTGCCAGCAGCTTTGGGTCGGAGGGGGCGCTTATTACTGAAGCTTTCTTT | CASSFGSEGALITEAFF | TRBJ1-1 | - | TRBV12-1
TGTGCCAGCTTCGGGGGTATTCCCTACGAGCAGTACTTC | CASFGGIPYEQYF | TRBJ2-7 | - | TRBV27
TGTGCCAGCAGTTTGTCGCTAAACTATGGCTACACCTTC | CASSLSLNYGYTF | TRBJ1-2 | - | TRBV27
TGTGCCAGCTCATCGATACAGGGGGCGCCCGGAAACACCATATATTTT | CASSSIQGAPGNTIYF | TRBJ1-3 | TRBD1 | TRBV18
TGTGCCTGGAGTGGACAGGGATTAGGTGGCTACACCTTC | CAWSGQGLGGYTF | TRBJ1-2 | TRBD1 | TRBV30
TGTGCCAGCAGTCCCAGGGGGACAGGGCCCTACGAGCAGTACTTC | CASSPRGTGPYEQYF | TRBJ2-7 | TRBD1 | TRBV2
TGCGCCAGCAGCCAGTTTAGCGGGAGGAACACCGGGGAGCTGTTTTTT | CASSQFSGRNTGELFF | TRBJ2-2 | TRBD2 | TRBV4-1
TGCGCCAGCACAGGACTAGCGGGAGCAGTGGAGACCCAGTACTTC | CASTGLAGAVETQYF | TRBJ2-5 | TRBD2 | TRBV4-1
TGTGCCAGCAGCCCCGACAGGGAAGAGTCTGGCAATCAGCCCCAGCATTTT | CASSPDREESGNQPQHF | TRBJ1-5 | TRBD1 | TRBV7-3
TGTGCCAGCAGAACAGTCGCTGAAGCTTTCTTT | CASRTVAEAFF | TRBJ1-1 | - | TRBV2
TGTGCCAGCAGCGACGGGAGGAGCTATGGCTACACCTTC | CASSDGRSYGYTF | TRBJ1-2 | - | TRBV9
TGTGCCAGCAGCATGATCGGGACAGATACGCAGTATTTT | CASSMIGTDTQYF | TRBJ2-3 | - | TRBV7-9
TGTGCCAGCAGCCTCGGGGGAAGGGGGCAGGCTCATGGCTACACCTTC | CASSLGGRGQAHGYTF | TRBJ1-2 | TRBD1 | TRBV7-9
TGTGCCAGTAGTCGTTGGGACAGGGGCCCCTACGAGCAGTACTTC | CASSRWDRGPYEQYF | TRBJ2-7 | TRBD1 | TRBV19
TGTGCCAGTAGTGGGCGACAGGATTGGGAGACCCAGTACTTC | CASSGRQDWETQYF | TRBJ2-5 | - | TRBV19
TGTGCCAGCTCACCAAGGGGCGGGGGGAAGCAGTTCTTC | CASSPRGGGKQFF | TRBJ2-1 | TRBD2 | TRBV18
TGCAGCGAGTCGGACGGGGACAATGAGCAGTTCTTC | CSESDGDNEQFF | TRBJ2-1 | - | TRBV29-1
TGTGCCAGCAGTTTCCCCCAGTCGGGTGAGCAGTTCTTC | CASSFPQSGEQFF | TRBJ2-1 | - | TRBV11-2
TGTGCCAGCAGCTTCGACAGCGCCTACAATGAGCAGTTCTTC | CASSFDSAYNEQFF | TRBJ2-1 | - | TRBV13
TGCGCCAGCAGTCCAGGACAGATGAACACTGAAGCTTTCTTT | CASSPGQMNTEAFF | TRBJ1-1 | - | TRBV23-1
TGTGCCAGCAGTGAAGGTATCCGGGGCAATCAGCCCCAGCATTTT | CASSEGIRGNQPQHF | TRBJ1-5 | - | TRBV6-1
TGTGCCAGCAGTTTAGGGCAGGGCGGCGGCTACACCTTC | CASSLGQGGGYTF | TRBJ1-2 | - | TRBV28
TGTGCCAGCAGCTCAGGGGTCGGGAACACTGAAGCTTTCTTT | CASSSGVGNTEAFF | TRBJ1-1 | - | TRBV7-9
TGTGCCAGCAGTTACTCAGAAGCGGGGGGGGGCTACGAGCAGTACTTC | CASSYSEAGGGYEQYF | TRBJ2-7 | TRBD2 | TRBV6-5
TGTGCCAGTAGTATACCCGACACCCGAGGGTACACCGGGGAGCTGTTTTTT | CASSIPDTRGYTGELFF | TRBJ2-2 | - | TRBV19
TGCGCCAGCAGCCAAGATCGGGCGACAGGGGGGAACTATGGCTACACCTTC | CASSQDRATGGNYGYTF | TRBJ1-2 | TRBD1 | TRBV4-1
TGTGCCAGCAGCGTTGCCCAGGGAAATACGCAGTATTTT | CASSVAQGNTQYF | TRBJ2-3 | - | TRBV9
TGTGCCAGCAGCGTAAGAGGGGGGGCAGGAATTAACACTGAAGCTTTCTTT | CASSVRGGAGINTEAFF | TRBJ1-1 | - | TRBV9
TGTGCCATCAGTGAGGACAGGGATCAGCCCCAGCATTTT | CAISEDRDQPQHF | TRBJ1-5 | TRBD1 | TRBV10-3